This TCR beta chain was profiled in a study of blood T cell repertoires in COVID-19. Overall study context: COVID-19 samples, acute and convalescent, were from the United States, Italy and Spain. Nucleic acid was either cDNA or gDNA, and it came from T cells, B-cell-depleted T cells, or PBMCs.

The CDR3 consists of 12 residues. V gave up 2 bases and J gave up 3 bases, with 3 bases separating them. CDR1 and CDR2 (germline): SNHLY, FYNNEI. Per the original data handling: For nucleated cells, counts were estimated from reference gene primer amplification. Sequencing used immunoSEQ multiplex PCR; TCRdb keeps in-frame clones, though not all of them. That table gives V, J and clone size, and the DNA gave D and trimming. The sample lists around 300,000 clones, about 87% occurring once. The clonotype was recovered from a woman in her thirties with COVID-19, enrolled during active disease. The chain uses TRBV2 and TRBJ2-3; D gene ambiguous. Sequencing was carried out using peripheral blood. The CDR3 DNA reads as TGTGCCAGCAGTGAACAGACAGATACGCAGTATTTT. Encoded protein: CASSEQTDTQYF.